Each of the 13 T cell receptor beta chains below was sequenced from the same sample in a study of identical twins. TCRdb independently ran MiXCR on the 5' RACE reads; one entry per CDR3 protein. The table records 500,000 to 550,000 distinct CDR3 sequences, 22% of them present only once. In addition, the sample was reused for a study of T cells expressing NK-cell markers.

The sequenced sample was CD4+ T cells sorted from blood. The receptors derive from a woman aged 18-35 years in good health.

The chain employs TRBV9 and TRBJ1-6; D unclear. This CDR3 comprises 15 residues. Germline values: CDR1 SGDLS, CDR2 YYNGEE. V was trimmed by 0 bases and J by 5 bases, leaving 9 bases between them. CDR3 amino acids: CASSVDPSHNSPLHF. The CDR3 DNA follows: TGTGCCAGCAGCGTAGATCCCAGCCATAATTCACCCCTCCACTTT. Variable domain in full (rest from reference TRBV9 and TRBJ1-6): DSGVTQTPKHLITATGQRVTLRCSPRSGDLSVYWYQQSLDQGLQFLIQYYNGEERAKGNILERFSAQQFPDLHSELNLSSLELGDSALYFCASSVDPSHNSPLHFGNGTRLTVT.

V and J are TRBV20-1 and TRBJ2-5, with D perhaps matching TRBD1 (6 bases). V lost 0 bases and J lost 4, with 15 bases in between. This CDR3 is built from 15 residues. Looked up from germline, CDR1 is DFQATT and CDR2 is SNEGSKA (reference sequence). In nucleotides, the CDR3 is TGCAGTGCTAGAGATAGGGGTCTAGGGGGAGAGACCCAGTACTTC. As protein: CSARDRGLGGETQYF.

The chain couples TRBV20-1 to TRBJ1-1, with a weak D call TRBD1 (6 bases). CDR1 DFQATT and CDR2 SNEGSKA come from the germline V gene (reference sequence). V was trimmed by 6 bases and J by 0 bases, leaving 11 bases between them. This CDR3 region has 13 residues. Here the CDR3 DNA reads TGCAGTGCCGGACAGAGCATGAACACTGAAGCTTTCTTT. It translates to CSAGQSMNTEAFF.

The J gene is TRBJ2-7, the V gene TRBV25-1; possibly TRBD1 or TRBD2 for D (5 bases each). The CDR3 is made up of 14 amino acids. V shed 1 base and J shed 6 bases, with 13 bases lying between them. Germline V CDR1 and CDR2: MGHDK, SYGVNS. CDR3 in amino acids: CASSEWGEGREQYF. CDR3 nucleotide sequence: TGTGCCAGCAGTGAATGGGGTGAGGGGCGCGAGCAGTACTTC.

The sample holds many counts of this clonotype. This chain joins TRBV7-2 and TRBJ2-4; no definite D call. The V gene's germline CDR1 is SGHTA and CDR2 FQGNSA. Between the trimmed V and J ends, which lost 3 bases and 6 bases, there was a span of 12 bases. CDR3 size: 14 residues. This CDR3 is CASSFNMGGNIQYF. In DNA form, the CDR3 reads TGTGCCAGCAGCTTCAACATGGGCGGAAACATTCAGTACTTC.

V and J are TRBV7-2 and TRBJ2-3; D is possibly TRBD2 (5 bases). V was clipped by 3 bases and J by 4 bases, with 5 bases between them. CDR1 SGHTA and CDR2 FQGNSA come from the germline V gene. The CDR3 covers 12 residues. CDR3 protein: CASSLDSDTQYF. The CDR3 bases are TGTGCCAGCAGCTTGGACTCAGATACGCAGTATTTT.

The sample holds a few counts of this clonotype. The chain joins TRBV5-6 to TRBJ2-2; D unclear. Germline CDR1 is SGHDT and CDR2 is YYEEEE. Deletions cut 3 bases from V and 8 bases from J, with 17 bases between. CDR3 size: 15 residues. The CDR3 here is CASSSGPSSVGELFF. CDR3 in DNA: TGTGCCAGCAGCTCCGGGCCTTCGAGCGTGGGGGAGCTGTTTTTT.

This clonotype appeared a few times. CDR3 residues: CSARGITDSGTF. The CDR3 DNA reads as TGCAGTGCTAGAGGAATTACGGACAGTGGCACCTTC. The chain uses TRBV20-1 and TRBJ1-2; weak D call: TRBD1 (6 bases). The germline CDR1 and CDR2 sequences are DFQATT and SNEGSKA (reference sequence). With 1 base removed from V and 13 bases from J, the gap between germline ends came to 16 bases. This CDR3 comprises 12 residues.

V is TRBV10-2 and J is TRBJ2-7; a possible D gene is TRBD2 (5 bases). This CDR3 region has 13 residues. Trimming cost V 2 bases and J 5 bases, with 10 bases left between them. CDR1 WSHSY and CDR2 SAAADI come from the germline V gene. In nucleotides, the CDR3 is TGCGCCAGCAGTGAGAGGGCGAGGGACGAGCAGTACTTC. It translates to CASSERARDEQYF.

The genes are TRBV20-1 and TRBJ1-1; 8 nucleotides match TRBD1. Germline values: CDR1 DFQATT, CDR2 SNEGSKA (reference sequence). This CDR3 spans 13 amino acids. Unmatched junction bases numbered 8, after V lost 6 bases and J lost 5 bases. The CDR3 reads CSATQGANTEAFF. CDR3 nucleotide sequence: TGCAGTGCCACCCAGGGGGCGAATACTGAAGCTTTCTTT.

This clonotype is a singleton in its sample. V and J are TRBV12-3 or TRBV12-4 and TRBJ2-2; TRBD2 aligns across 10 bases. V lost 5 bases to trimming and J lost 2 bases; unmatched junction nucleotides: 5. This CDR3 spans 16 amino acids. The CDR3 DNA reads TGTGCCAGCAGTACCCCTAGCGGGAGCAACACCGGGGAGCTGTTTTTT. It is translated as CASSTPSGSNTGELFF.

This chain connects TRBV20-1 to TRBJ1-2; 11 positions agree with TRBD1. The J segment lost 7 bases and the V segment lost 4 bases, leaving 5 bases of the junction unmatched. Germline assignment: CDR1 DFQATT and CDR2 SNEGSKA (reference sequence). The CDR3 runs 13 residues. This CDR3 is CSAIGDRGGGYTF. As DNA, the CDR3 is TGCAGTGCTATTGGGGACAGGGGGGGTGGCTACACCTTC.

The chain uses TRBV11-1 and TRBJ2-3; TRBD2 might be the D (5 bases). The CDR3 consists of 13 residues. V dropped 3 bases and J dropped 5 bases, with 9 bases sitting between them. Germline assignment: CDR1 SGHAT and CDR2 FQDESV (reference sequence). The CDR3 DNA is TGTGCCAGCAGCTTCGTCGGGAAAGATACGCAGTATTTT. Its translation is CASSFVGKDTQYF.